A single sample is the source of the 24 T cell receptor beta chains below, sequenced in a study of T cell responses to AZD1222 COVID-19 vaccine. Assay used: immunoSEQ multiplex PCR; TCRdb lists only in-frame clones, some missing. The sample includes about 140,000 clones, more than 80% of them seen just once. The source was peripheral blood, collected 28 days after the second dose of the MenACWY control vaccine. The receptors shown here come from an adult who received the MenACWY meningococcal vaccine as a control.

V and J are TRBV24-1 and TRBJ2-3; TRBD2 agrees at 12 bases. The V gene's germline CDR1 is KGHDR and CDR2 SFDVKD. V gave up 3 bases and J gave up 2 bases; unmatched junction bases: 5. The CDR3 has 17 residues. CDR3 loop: CATSDLTSGGLTDTQYF. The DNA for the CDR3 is TGTGCCACCAGTGATCTGACTAGCGGGGGCCTCACAGATACGCAGTATTTT.

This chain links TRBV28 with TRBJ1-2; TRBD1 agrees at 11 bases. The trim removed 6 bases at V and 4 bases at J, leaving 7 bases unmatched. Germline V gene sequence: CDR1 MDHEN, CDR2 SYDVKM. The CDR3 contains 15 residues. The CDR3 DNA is TGTGCCAGCAGCCCAGGACAGGGGGCGGCCTATGGCTACACCTTC. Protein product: CASSPGQGAAYGYTF.

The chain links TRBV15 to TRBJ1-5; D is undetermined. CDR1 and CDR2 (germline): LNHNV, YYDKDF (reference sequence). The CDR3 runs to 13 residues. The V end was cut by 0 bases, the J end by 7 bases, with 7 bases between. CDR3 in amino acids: CATSRDRSQPQHF. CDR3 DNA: TGTGCCACCAGCAGAGATCGGAGCCAGCCCCAGCATTTT. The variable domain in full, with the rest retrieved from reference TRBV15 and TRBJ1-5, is DAMVIQNPRYQVTQFGKPVTLSCSQTLNHNVMYWYQQKSSQAPKLLFHYYDKDFNNEADTPDNFQSRRPNTSFCFLDIRSPGLGDTAMYLCATSRDRSQPQHFGDGTRLSIL.

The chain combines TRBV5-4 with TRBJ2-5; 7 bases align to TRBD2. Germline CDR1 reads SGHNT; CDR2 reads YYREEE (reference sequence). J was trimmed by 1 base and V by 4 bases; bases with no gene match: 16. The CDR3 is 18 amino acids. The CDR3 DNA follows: TGTGCCAGCAGCGGAGGTGGGTCAGCTAGCGGACTCCAAGAGACCCAGTACTTC. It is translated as CASSGGGSASGLQETQYF. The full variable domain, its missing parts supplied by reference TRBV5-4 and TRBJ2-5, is ETGVTQSPTHLIKTRGQQVTLRCSSQSGHNTVSWYQQALGQGPQFIFQYYREEENGRGNFPPRFSGLQFPNYSSELNVNALELDDSALYLCASSGGGSASGLQETQYFGPGTRLLVL.

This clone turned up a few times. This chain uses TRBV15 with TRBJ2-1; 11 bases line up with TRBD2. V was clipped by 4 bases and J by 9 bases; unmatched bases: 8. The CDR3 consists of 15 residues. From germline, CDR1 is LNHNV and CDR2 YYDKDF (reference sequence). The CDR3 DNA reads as TGTGCCACCAGCAAGGGGACTAGCGGTCGCCGTGAGCAGTTCTTC. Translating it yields CATSKGTSGRREQFF.

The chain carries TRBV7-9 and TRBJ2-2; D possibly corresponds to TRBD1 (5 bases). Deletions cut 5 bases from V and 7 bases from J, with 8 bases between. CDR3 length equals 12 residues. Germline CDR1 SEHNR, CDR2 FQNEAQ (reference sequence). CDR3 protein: CASSPRGGELFF. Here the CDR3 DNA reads TGTGCCAGCAGCCCTAGGGGCGGGGAGCTGTTTTTT.

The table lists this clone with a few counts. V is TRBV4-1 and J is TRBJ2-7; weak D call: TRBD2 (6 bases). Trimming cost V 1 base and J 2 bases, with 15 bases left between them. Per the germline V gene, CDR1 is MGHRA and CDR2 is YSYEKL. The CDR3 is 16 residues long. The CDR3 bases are TGCGCCAGCAGCCAAGGGGGGGACCGGATCACCTACGAGCAGTACTTC. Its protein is CASSQGGDRITYEQYF.

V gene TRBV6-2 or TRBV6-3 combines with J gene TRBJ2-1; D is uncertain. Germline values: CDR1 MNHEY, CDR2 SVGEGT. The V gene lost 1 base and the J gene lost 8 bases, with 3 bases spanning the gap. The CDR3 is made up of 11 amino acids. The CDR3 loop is CASSYFYEQFF. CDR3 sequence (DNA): TGTGCCAGCAGTTACTTCTATGAGCAGTTCTTC.

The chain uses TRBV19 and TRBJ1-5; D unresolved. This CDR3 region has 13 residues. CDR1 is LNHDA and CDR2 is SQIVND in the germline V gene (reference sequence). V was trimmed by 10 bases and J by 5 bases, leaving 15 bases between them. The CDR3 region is CATKGNQDQPQHF. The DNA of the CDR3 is TGTGCCACCAAAGGGAACCAAGATCAGCCCCAGCATTTT.

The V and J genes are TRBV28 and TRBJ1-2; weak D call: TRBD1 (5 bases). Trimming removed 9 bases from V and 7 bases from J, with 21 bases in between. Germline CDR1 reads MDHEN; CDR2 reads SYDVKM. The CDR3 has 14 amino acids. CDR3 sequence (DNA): TGTGCCAGTACCGCGGCAGGACACGTCTTTGGCTACACCTTC. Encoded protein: CASTAAGHVFGYTF.

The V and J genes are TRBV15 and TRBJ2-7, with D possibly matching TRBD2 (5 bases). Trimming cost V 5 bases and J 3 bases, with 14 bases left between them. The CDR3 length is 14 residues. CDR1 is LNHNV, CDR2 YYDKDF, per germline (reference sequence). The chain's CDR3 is CATSPGVGDYEQYF. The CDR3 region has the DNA TGTGCCACCAGCCCCGGGGTCGGCGACTACGAGCAGTACTTC.

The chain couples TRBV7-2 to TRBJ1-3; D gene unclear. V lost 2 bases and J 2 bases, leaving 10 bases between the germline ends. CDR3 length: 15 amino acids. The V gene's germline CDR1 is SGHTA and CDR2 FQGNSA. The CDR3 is CASSLFMGTGNTIYF. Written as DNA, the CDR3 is TGTGCCAGCAGCTTATTCATGGGTACTGGAAACACCATATATTTT.

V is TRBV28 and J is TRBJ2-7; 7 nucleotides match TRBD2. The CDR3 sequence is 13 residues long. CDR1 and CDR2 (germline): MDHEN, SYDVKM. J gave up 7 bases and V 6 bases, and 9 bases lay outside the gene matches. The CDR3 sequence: CASSRRLASEQYF. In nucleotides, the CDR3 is TGTGCCAGCAGCCGCAGACTAGCAAGTGAGCAGTACTTC.

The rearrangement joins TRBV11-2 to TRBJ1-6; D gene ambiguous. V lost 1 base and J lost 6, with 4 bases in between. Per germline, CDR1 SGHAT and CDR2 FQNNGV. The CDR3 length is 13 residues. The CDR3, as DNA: TGTGCCAGCAGCTTAGGGGGTAATTCACCCCTCCACTTT. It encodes CASSLGGNSPLHF.

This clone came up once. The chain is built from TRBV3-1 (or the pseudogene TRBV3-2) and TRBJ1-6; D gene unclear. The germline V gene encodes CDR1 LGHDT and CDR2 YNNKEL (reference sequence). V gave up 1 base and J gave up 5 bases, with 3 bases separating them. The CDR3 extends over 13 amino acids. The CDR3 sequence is CASSQGNNSPLHF. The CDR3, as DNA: TGTGCCAGCAGCCAAGGCAATAATTCACCCCTCCACTTT.

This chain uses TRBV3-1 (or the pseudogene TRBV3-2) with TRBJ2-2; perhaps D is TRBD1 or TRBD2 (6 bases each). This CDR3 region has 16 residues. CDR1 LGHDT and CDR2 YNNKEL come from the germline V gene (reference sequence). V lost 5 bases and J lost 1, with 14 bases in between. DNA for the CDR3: TGTGCCAGCAGCTGGGGGGCGGGTCGGAACACCGGGGAGCTGTTTTTT. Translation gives CASSWGAGRNTGELFF.

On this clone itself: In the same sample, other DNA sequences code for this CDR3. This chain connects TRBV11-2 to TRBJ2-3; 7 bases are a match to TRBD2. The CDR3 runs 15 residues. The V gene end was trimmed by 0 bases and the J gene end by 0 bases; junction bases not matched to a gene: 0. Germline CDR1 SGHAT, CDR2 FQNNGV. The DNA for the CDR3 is TGTGCCAGCAGCTTAGAGGGAGGGAGCACAGATACGCAGTATTTT. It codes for CASSLEGGSTDTQYF.

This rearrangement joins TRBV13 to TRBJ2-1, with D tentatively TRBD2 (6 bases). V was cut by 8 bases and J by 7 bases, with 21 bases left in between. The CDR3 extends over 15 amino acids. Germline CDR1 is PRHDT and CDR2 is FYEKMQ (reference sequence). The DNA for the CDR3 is TGTGCCAGCCTCCGGAGGGGCCTAGCCGTAAATGAGCAGTTCTTC. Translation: CASLRRGLAVNEQFF.

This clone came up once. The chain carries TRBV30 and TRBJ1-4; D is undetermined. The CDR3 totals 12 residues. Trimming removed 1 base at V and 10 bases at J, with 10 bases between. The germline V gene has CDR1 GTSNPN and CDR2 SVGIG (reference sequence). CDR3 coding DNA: TGTGCCTGGAGTGAAGTGGAAGGAAAACTGTTTTTT. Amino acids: CAWSEVEGKLFF.

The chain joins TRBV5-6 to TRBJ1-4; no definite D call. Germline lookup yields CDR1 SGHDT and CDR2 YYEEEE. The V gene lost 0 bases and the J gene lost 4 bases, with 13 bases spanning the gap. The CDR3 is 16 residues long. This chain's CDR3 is CASSLGPGQFNEKLFF. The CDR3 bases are TGTGCCAGCAGCTTGGGCCCCGGGCAGTTTAATGAAAAACTGTTTTTT.

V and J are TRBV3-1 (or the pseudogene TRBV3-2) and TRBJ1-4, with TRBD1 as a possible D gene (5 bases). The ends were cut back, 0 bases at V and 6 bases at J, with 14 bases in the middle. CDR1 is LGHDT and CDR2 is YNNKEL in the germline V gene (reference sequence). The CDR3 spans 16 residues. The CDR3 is CASSQDITGSYEKLFF. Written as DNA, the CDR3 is TGTGCCAGCAGCCAAGATATTACAGGTTCATATGAAAAACTGTTTTTT.

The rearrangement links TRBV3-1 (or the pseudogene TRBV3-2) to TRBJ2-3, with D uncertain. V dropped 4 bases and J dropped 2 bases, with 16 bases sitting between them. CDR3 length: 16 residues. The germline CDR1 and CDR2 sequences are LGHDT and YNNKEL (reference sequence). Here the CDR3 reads CASSRFGGGITDTQYF. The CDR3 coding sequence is TGTGCCAGCAGCCGGTTCGGCGGCGGAATCACAGATACGCAGTATTTT.

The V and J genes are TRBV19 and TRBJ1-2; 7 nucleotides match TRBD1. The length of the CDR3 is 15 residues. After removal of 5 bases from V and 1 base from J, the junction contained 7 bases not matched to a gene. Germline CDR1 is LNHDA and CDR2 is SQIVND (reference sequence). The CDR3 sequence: CASSPGDSFNYGYTF. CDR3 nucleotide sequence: TGTGCCAGTAGTCCTGGGGACAGTTTTAACTATGGCTACACCTTC.

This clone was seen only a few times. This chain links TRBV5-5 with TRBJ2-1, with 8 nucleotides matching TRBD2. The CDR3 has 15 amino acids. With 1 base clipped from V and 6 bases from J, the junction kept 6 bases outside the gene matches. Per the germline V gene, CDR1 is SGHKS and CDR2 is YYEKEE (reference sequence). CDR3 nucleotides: TGTGCCAGCAGCTTGAGCGGGGGAACTAGCAATGAGCAGTTCTTC. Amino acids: CASSLSGGTSNEQFF.